This T cell receptor (beta chain) was documented in a study of monozygotic twins with inflammatory bowel disease. TCRdb derives one entry per CDR3 protein from the 5' RACE reads, leaving out DNA. This table lists about 330,000 distinct CDR3 sequences. The CDR3 spans 16 residues. Per the germline V gene, CDR1 is SGHDT and CDR2 is YYEEEE. The chain couples TRBV5-6 to TRBJ2-2; TCRdb lists TRBD1, though no DNA is available to test this call. The sequenced sample was blood. This clonotype was sampled from a human donor with ulcerative colitis or Crohn's disease, or a healthy co-twin of an affected twin (not recorded which). CDR3: CASSGVTGLSSGELFF. The complete variable domain, with remaining parts taken from reference TRBV5-6 and TRBJ2-2, reads DAGVTQSPTHLIKTRGQQVTLRCSPKSGHDTVSWYQQALGQGPQFIFQYYEEEERQRGNFPDRFSGHQFPNYSSELNVNALLLGDSALYLCASSGVTGLSSGELFFGEGSRLTVL.